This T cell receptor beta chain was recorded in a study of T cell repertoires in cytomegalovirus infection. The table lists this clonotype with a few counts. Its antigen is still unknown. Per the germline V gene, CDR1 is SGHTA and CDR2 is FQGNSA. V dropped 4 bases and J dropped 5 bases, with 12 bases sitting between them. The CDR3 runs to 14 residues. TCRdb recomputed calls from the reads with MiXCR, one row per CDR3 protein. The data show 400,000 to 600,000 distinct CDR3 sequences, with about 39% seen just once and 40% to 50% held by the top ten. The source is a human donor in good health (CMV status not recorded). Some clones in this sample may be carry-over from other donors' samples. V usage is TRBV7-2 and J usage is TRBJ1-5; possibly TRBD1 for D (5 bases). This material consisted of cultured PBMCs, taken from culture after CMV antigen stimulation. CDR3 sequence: CASSSGTNYQPQHF. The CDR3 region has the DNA TGTGCCAGCAGCTCCGGGACTAACTATCAGCCCCAGCATTTT.